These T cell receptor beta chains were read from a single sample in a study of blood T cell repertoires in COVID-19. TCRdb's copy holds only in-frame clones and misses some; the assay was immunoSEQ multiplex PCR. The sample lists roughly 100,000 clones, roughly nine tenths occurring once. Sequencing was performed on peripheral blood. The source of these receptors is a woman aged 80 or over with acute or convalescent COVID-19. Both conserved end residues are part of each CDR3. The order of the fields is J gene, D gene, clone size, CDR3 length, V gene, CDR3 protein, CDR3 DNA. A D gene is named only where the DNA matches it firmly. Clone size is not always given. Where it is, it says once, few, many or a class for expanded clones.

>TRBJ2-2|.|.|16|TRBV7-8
CASRESTGSNTGELFF
TGTGCCAGCAGAGAGAGCACCGGGTCTAACACCGGGGAGCTGTTTTTT
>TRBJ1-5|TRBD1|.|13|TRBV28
CASSRQGSQPQHF
TGTGCCAGCAGTCGACAGGGTAGTCAGCCCCAGCATTTT
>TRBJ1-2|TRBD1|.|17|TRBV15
CATSSDLRDSSNYGYTF
TGTGCCACCAGCAGCGACCTCCGGGACAGCTCTAACTATGGCTACACCTTC
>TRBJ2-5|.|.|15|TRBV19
CASSLSSGQGETQYF
TGTGCCAGTAGTCTCTCTAGCGGACAGGGAGAGACCCAGTACTTC
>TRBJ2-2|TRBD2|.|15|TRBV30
CAWTRLAGGTGELFF
TGTGCCTGGACCCGGTTAGCGGGGGGTACCGGGGAGCTGTTTTTT
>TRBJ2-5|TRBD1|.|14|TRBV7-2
CASTTGQGRETQYF
TGTGCCAGTACCACGGGACAGGGGAGGGAGACCCAGTACTTC
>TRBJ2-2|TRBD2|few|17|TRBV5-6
CASFRTSGGRNTGELFF
TGTGCCAGCTTCCGGACTAGCGGGGGGCGGAACACCGGGGAGCTGTTTTTT
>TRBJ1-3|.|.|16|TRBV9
CASSVGADYSGNTIYF
TGTGCCAGCAGCGTAGGGGCAGATTACTCTGGAAACACCATATATTTT
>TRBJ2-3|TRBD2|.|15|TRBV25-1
CASSGAGGHGDTQYF
TGTGCCAGCAGCGGGGCGGGGGGCCATGGAGATACGCAGTATTTT
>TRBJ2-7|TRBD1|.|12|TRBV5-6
CASSSDRYEQYF
TGTGCCAGCAGCTCGGACAGGTACGAGCAGTACTTC
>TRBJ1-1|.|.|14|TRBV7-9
CASSLGHQNTEAFF
TGTGCCAGCAGCTTAGGACACCAGAACACTGAAGCTTTCTTT
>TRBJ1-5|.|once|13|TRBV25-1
CASSPTGNQPQHF
TGTGCCAGCTCCCCCACGGGAAATCAGCCCCAGCATTTT
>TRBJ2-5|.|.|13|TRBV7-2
CASRQGDSKTQYF
TGTGCCAGCCGCCAGGGGGACTCGAAGACCCAGTACTTC
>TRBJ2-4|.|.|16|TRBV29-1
CSALRTVPIAKNIQYF
TGCAGCGCCCTACGCACGGTACCGATAGCCAAAAACATTCAGTACTTC
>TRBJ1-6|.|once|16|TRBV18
CASSLSSGTPGRPLHF
TGTGCCAGCTCATTATCCTCCGGGACTCCGGGGCGACCCCTCCACTTT
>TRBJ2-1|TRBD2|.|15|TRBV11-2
CASSPLGGVYNEQFF
TGTGCCAGCAGCCCTCTGGGGGGGGTATACAATGAGCAGTTCTTC
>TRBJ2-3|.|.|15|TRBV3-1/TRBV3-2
CASSQDPLAPDTQYF
TGTGCCAGCAGCCAAGATCCCCTAGCGCCAGATACGCAGTATTTT
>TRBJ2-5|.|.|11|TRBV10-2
CASTGGETQYF
TGCGCCAGCACTGGCGGGGAGACCCAGTACTTC
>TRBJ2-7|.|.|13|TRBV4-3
CASSQEHGGEQYF
TGCGCCAGCAGCCAAGAGCACGGGGGCGAGCAGTACTTC
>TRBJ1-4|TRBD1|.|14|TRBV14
CASSRQGVWEKLFF
TGTGCCAGCAGCAGACAGGGCGTATGGGAAAAACTGTTTTTT
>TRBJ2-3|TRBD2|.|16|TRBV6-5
CASSYLAGGNTDTQYF
TGTGCCAGCAGTTACCTAGCGGGGGGAAACACAGATACGCAGTATTTT
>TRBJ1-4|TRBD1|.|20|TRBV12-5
CASGAPLQGAEGHYNEKLFF
TGTGCTAGTGGAGCCCCCCTACAGGGGGCGGAGGGACATTATAATGAAAAACTGTTTTTT
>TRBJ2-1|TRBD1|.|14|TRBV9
CASSRDSSYNEQFF
TGTGCCAGCAGCCGGGACAGCTCCTACAATGAGCAGTTCTTC
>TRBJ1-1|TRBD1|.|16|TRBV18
CASSPGQGYGNTEAFF
TGTGCCAGCTCACCGGGACAGGGATATGGGAACACTGAAGCTTTCTTT
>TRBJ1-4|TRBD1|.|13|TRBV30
CAWTGQGGEKLFF
TGTGCCTGGACCGGACAGGGAGGTGAAAAACTGTTTTTT
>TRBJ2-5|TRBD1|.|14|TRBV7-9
CASSRWDREETQYF
TGTGCCAGCAGCCGATGGGACAGGGAAGAGACCCAGTACTTC
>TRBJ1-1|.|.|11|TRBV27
CASSKRVEAFF
TGTGCCAGCTCGAAGCGGGTAGAGGCTTTCTTT
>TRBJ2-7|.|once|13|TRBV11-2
CASSHRDFYEQYF
TGTGCCAGCAGCCACCGGGACTTCTACGAGCAGTACTTC
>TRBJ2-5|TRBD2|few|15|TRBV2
CASRLSGTSAETQYF
TGTGCCAGCAGGCTATCCGGGACTAGCGCCGAGACCCAGTACTTC
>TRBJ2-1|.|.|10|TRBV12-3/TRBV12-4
CASSGGEQFF
TGTGCCAGCAGCGGAGGTGAGCAGTTCTTC
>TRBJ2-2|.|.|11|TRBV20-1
CSAPRTGELFF
TGCAGTGCCCCCCGGACCGGGGAGCTGTTTTTT
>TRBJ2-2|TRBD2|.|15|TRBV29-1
CSVEVHGGSTGELFF
TGCAGCGTTGAAGTCCACGGGGGGTCCACCGGGGAGCTGTTTTTT
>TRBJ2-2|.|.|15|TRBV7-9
CASRGASGYTGELFF
TGTGCCAGCCGCGGGGCAAGCGGGTACACCGGGGAGCTGTTTTTT
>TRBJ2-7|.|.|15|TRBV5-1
CASSLGWTASYEQYF
TGCGCCAGCAGCTTGGGATGGACAGCCTCCTACGAGCAGTACTTC
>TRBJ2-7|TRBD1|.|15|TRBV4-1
CASSHDRGRFYEQYF
TGCGCCAGCAGCCATGACAGGGGGAGGTTCTACGAGCAGTACTTC
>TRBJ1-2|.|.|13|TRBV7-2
CASSLLSGYGYTF
TGTGCCAGCAGCTTACTATCAGGGTATGGCTACACCTTC
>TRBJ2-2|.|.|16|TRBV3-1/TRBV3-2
CASSQFTGGGTGELFF
TGTGCCAGCAGCCAGTTCACAGGGGGAGGGACCGGGGAGCTGTTTTTT
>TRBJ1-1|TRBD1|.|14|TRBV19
CASSATGVGTEAFF
TGTGCCAGTAGTGCGACAGGGGTTGGCACTGAAGCTTTCTTT
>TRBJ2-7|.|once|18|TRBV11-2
CASSFSATSRGGGYEQYF
TGTGCCAGCAGCTTCTCCGCAACCTCCAGGGGAGGGGGCTACGAGCAGTACTTC
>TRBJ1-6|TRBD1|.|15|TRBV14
CASSLGTGPWSPLHF
TGTGCCAGCAGCCTGGGGACAGGTCCGTGGTCACCCCTCCACTTT
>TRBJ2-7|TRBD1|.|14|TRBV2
CASSVGQFSYEQYF
TGTGCCAGCAGTGTGGGACAGTTCAGCTACGAGCAGTACTTC
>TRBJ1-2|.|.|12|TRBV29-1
CSVDRGAYGYTF
TGCAGCGTTGACAGGGGCGCCTATGGCTACACCTTC
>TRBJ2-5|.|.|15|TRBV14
CASSQEDGVWETQYF
TGTGCCAGCAGCCAAGAGGACGGGGTTTGGGAGACCCAGTACTTC
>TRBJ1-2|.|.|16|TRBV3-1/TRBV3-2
CASSQPKGGANYGYTF
TGTGCCAGCAGCCAACCTAAAGGTGGAGCTAACTATGGCTACACCTTC
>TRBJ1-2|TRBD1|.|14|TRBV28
CASSQPTGFYGYTF
TGTGCCAGCAGTCAACCGACAGGGTTCTATGGCTACACCTTC
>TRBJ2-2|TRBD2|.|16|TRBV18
CASSPRLAPQAGELFF
TGTGCCAGCTCACCAAGACTAGCCCCGCAGGCCGGGGAGCTGTTTTTT
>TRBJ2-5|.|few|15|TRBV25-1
CASSEYQDPQETQYF
TGTGCCAGCAGTGAATACCAGGATCCCCAAGAGACCCAGTACTTC
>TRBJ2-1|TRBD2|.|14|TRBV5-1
CASRTSGVHNEQFF
TGCGCCAGCAGAACTAGCGGGGTCCACAATGAGCAGTTCTTC
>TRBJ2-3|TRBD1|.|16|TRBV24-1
CATSDLATGPTDTQYF
TGTGCCACCAGTGATTTGGCGACAGGGCCAACAGATACGCAGTATTTT
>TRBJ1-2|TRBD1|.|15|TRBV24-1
CATSEARTGGYGYTF
TGTGCCACCAGTGAAGCAAGGACAGGGGGCTATGGCTACACCTTC
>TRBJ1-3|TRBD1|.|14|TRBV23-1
CASKQGARGNTIYF
TGCGCCAGCAAACAGGGGGCACGGGGAAACACCATATATTTT
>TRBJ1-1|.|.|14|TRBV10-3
CAISESGVGSEAFF
TGTGCCATCAGTGAGTCAGGGGTCGGGAGTGAAGCTTTCTTT
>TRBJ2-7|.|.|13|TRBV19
CASSIGDSYEQYF
TGTGCCAGTAGTATAGGAGACTCCTACGAGCAGTACTTC
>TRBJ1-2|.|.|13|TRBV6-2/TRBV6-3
CASSYPGNYGYTF
TGTGCCAGCAGTTACCCCGGTAACTATGGCTACACCTTC
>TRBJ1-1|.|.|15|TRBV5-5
CASSFDHRLNTEAFF
TGTGCCAGCAGCTTTGATCACAGGTTGAACACTGAAGCTTTCTTT
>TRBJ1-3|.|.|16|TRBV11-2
CASSSGGTSSGNTIYF
TGTGCCAGCAGCTCAGGAGGCACATCCTCTGGAAACACCATATATTTT